This T cell receptor beta chain was identified in a study of regulatory T cells in long-lasting Graves disease. The study, taken as a whole, reports: Compared with new cases, persistent Graves' patients showed reduced TCR diversity.

Indicated time point: newly diagnosed GD, antithyroid drugs for less than 3 months. PBMCs were the source of the RNA used for TCR sequencing. V was clipped by 3 bases and J by 0 bases, with 16 bases between them. The CDR3 runs 17 residues. Germline loops: CDR1 SGHRS, CDR2 YFSETQ. Through Arm-PCR of CDR3 regions and iRepertoire HTBI primers, TCR beta libraries were built. Via MiXCR, TCRdb re-called the multiplex PCR reads, giving one row per CDR3 protein. Of 300,000 to 400,000 distinct CDR3 sequences listed, around 17% are singletons. Remarks on this clonotype: The antigen is not known.

In addition, the sample was reused for a study of T cells in Graves' hyperthyroidism and ophthalmopathy. According to that study: Most thyroid clonotypes that were expanded above 0.001 also turned up in blood. Researchers report that a 13 V-J model separated ophthalmopathy from stable hyperthyroidism.

The clonotype originates from a man aged 40-49 years with Graves disease. The sample here was peripheral blood mononuclear cells (PBMCs), taken at new diagnosis, from a patient treated with antithyroid drugs. This chain uses TRBV5-1 with TRBJ1-3, with D perhaps TRBD1 (5 bases). The CDR3 loop is CASSSRRGNLSGNTIYF. As DNA, the CDR3 is TGCGCCAGCAGCTCGCGCCGGGGCAACCTCTCTGGAAACACCATATATTTT.